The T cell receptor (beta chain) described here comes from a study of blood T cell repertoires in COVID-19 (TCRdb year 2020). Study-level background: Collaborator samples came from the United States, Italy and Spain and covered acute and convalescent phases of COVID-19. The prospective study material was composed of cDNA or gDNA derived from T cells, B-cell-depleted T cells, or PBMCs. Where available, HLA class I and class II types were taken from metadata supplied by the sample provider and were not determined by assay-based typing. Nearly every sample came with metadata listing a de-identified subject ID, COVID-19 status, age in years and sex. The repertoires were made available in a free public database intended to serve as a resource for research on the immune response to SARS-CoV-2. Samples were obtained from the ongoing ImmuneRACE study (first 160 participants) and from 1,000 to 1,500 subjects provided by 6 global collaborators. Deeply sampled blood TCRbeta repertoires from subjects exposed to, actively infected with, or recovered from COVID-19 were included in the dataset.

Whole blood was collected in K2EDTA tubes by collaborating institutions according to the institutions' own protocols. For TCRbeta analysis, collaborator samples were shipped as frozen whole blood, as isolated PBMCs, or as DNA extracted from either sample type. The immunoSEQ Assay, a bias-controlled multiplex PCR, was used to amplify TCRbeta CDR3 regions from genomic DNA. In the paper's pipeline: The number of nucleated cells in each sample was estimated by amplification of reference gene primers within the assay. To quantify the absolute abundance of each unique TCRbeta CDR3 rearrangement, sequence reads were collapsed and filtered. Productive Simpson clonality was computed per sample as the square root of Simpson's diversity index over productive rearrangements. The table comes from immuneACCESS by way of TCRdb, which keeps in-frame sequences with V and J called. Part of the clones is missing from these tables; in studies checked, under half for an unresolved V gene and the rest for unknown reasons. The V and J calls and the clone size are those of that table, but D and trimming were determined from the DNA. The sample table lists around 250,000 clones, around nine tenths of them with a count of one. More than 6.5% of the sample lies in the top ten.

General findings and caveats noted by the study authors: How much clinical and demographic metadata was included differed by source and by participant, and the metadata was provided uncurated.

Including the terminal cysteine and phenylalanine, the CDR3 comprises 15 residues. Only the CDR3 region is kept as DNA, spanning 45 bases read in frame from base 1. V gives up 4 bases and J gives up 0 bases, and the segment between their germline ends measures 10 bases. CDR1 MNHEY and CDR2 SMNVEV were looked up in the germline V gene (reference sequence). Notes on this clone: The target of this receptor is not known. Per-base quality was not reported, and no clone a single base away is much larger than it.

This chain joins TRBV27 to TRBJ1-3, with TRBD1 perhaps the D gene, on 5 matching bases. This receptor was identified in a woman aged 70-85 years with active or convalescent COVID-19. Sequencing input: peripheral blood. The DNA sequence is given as TGTGCCAGCAGTTCCTCCGGGGGCTCTGGAAACACCATATATTTT. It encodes CASSSSGGSGNTIYF.